This passage covers 23 T cell receptor beta chains from one sample sequenced in a study of shared clonotypes between healthy human individuals (TCRdb year 2020). CD8 naive samples consisted of CD45RO-negative cells that were positively selected for CCR7, yielding a CD45RA+CCR7+ population without TemRA cells. Library generation was performed with the immunoSEQ multiplex PCR assay. TCRdb retrieved this table from immuneACCESS and kept in-frame rearrangements only. Not all clones are present; in checked studies, unresolved V genes account for under half, and no reason is known for the remainder. The sample table holds about 2 million clones, of which about 95% were seen once. About 1.1% of the sample comes from the top ten. The specimen was naive CD8+ T cells sorted from blood. The sample's cell subset or site label, in plain terms: CD45RA+CCR7+. The receptors were gathered from a man in his late teens or twenties in good health.

This chain links TRBV28 with TRBJ2-7; TRBD1 agrees at 8 bases. The V gene's germline CDR1 is MDHEN and CDR2 SYDVKM. The CDR3 extends over 15 amino acids. The trim removed 0 bases at V and 2 bases at J, leaving 3 bases unmatched. The CDR3 loop is CASSLWGTGTYEQYF. In nucleotides, the CDR3 is TGTGCCAGCAGTTTATGGGGGACAGGCACCTACGAGCAGTACTTC. Full variable domain (outside the CDR3, taken from reference TRBV28 and TRBJ2-7): DVKVTQSSRYLVKRTGEKVFLECVQDMDHENMFWYRQDPGLGLRLIYFSYDVKMKEKGDIPEGYSVSREKKERFSLILESASTNQTSMYLCASSLWGTGTYEQYFGPGTRLTVT.

V is TRBV27 and J is TRBJ1-1; 8 nucleotides line up with TRBD1. The V gene's germline CDR1 is MNHEY and CDR2 SMNVEV (reference sequence). The CDR3 is made up of 18 amino acids. V lost 5 bases and J lost 1; bases outside the gene matches: 15. The CDR3 loop reads CASSPIPGRGRENTEAFF. CDR3 DNA: TGTGCCAGCAGTCCAATCCCGGGCAGGGGGCGGGAGAACACTGAAGCTTTCTTT.

With respect to this clone: The same CDR3 arises from other DNA sequences in this sample as well. The chain has TRBV9 and TRBJ2-2; a weak D match, TRBD2 (6 bases). V was shortened by 2 bases and J by 5 bases, with 10 bases between the two germline ends. CDR1 is SGDLS, CDR2 YYNGEE, per germline. The CDR3 sequence is 14 residues long. The DNA for the CDR3 is TGTGCCAGCAGCGTGGGGGGTGGAACCGGGGAGCTGTTTTTT. Translation: CASSVGGGTGELFF.

This chain joins TRBV28 and TRBJ1-4; no clear D gene. The V end lost 6 bases, the J end lost 8 bases, and 10 bases lay between the germline ends. CDR1 is MDHEN and CDR2 is SYDVKM in the germline V gene. This CDR3 has 12 amino acids. CDR3 DNA sequence: TGTGCCAGCAGGACCGACGGGGAAAAACTGTTTTTT. It codes for CASRTDGEKLFF.

The CDR3 reads CASGPGGDEQYF. CDR3 in DNA: TGTGCCAGCGGCCCGGGAGGGGACGAGCAGTACTTC. The chain is built from TRBV6-1 and TRBJ2-7; 8 bases match TRBD2. Germline V gene lookup returns CDR1 MNHNS and CDR2 SASEGT. The junction had 5 bases not matched to a gene; V was cut back by 8 bases and J by 5 bases. The CDR3 extends over 12 amino acids.

The rearrangement uses TRBV11-2 and TRBJ2-7; 8 bases are a match to TRBD2. V gave up 8 bases and J gave up 5 bases; unmatched junction bases: 17. The V gene's germline CDR1 is SGHAT and CDR2 FQNNGV. This CDR3 region has 16 residues. CDR3 in amino acids: CASARGREAIWDEQYF. In DNA form, the CDR3 reads TGTGCCAGCGCACGGGGGCGGGAGGCCATTTGGGACGAGCAGTACTTC.

The chain uses TRBV28 and TRBJ1-6; 7 bases map to TRBD1. Germline CDR1 MDHEN, CDR2 SYDVKM. V lost 5 bases, J lost 8 bases, and 15 bases stayed unmatched. The CDR3 loop spans 17 amino acids. CDR3 in amino acids: CASSPFPTGKGDSPLHF. The CDR3 DNA reads TGTGCCAGCAGTCCTTTCCCGACAGGGAAGGGGGATTCACCCCTCCACTTT.

The gene calls are TRBV27 and TRBJ2-7; D is perhaps TRBD2 (6 bases). Trimming took 8 bases from V and 5 from J, leaving 19 bases between them. The length of the CDR3 is 14 residues. The germline gives CDR1 MNHEY, CDR2 SMNVEV (reference sequence). The CDR3, as DNA: TGTGCCAGCCGAGAAAGCGGGTGGGGGGACGAGCAGTACTTC. Its protein product is CASRESGWGDEQYF.

The J gene is TRBJ2-3, the V gene TRBV29-1, with 7 bases lining up with TRBD1. CDR3 length: 15 residues. From germline, CDR1 is SQVTM and CDR2 ANQGSEA. The junction had 5 bases not matched to a gene; V was cut back by 2 bases and J by 0 bases. The CDR3 is CSVEPLTGSTDTQYF. CDR3 nucleotide sequence: TGCAGCGTTGAACCCCTGACAGGGAGCACAGATACGCAGTATTTT.

The rearrangement links TRBV4-1 to TRBJ2-3; 11 bases are a match to TRBD2. Germline V CDR1 and CDR2: MGHRA, YSYEKL. J lost 11 bases, V lost 2 bases, and 3 bases had no gene match. The CDR3 has 13 residues. The CDR3 reads CASSQIGLAGQYF. Written as DNA, the CDR3 is TGCGCCAGCAGCCAAATAGGACTAGCGGGGCAGTATTTT.

The J gene is TRBJ1-2, the V gene TRBV4-1; D is uncertain. Germline V gene lookup returns CDR1 MGHRA and CDR2 YSYEKL. The CDR3 has 16 amino acids. With 2 bases removed from V and 1 base from J, the gap between germline ends came to 14 bases. CDR3 amino acids: CASSQSRFDFNYGYTF. The CDR3 coding sequence is TGCGCCAGCAGCCAAAGCCGCTTTGACTTTAACTATGGCTACACCTTC.

The rearrangement uses TRBV9 and TRBJ1-6, with a tentative D call TRBD1 (5 bases). The CDR3 covers 15 residues. CDR1 and CDR2 from the germline V gene are SGDLS and YYNGEE. Trimming stripped 0 bases from V and 6 bases from J, with 10 bases between. The CDR3 DNA is TGTGCCAGCAGCGTAGAAGGGGTTACTAATTCACCCCTCCACTTT. Encoded protein: CASSVEGVTNSPLHF.

This clone was picked up one time. The chain is built from TRBV6-5 and TRBJ2-3; 10 bases fit TRBD1. V trimming: 5 bases; J trimming: 6 bases; junction bases outside the gene matches: 5. The length of the CDR3 is 14 residues. The germline CDR1 and CDR2 sequences are MNHEY and SVGAGI. CDR3 sequence reads: CASSLGTGVDTQYF. CDR3 nucleotide sequence: TGTGCCAGCAGTCTGGGGACAGGGGTGGATACGCAGTATTTT.

About this clone itself: The same CDR3 also results from other DNA sequences found in this sample. The V call is TRBV19, the J call TRBJ1-5; D not resolved. V lost 3 bases, J lost 0 bases, and 6 bases lay in between. The CDR3 is made up of 14 amino acids. Germline CDR1 LNHDA, CDR2 SQIVND (reference sequence). The DNA for the CDR3 is TGTGCCAGTAGTATTCGGGATAGCAATCAGCCCCAGCATTTT. This gives the protein CASSIRDSNQPQHF. Full variable domain (remainder filled in from reference TRBV19 and TRBJ1-5): DGGITQSPKYLFRKEGQNVTLSCEQNLNHDAMYWYRQDPGQGLRLIYYSQIVNDFQKGDIAEGYSVSREKKESFPLTVTSAQKNPTAFYLCASSIRDSNQPQHFGDGTRLSIL.

This chain links TRBV7-6 with TRBJ1-2, with TRBD1 matching 8 bases. Germline values: CDR1 SGHVS, CDR2 FNYEAQ. The CDR3 is made up of 15 amino acids. Unmatched junction bases numbered 3, after V lost 1 base and J lost 2 bases. CDR3 amino acids: CASSLEAGGNYGYTF. The CDR3 nucleotides read TGTGCCAGCAGCTTAGAGGCAGGGGGCAACTATGGCTACACCTTC.

This clone showed up just once. V gene TRBV19 combines with J gene TRBJ2-1; D uncertain. The germline V and J ends were trimmed by 4 bases and 7 bases, with 11 bases remaining between them. In germline, CDR1 is LNHDA, CDR2 SQIVND (reference sequence). The CDR3 is 13 amino acids. CDR3: CASSKISANEQFF. CDR3 bases: TGTGCCAGTAGTAAGATTTCAGCAAATGAGCAGTTCTTC.

The chain couples TRBV7-6 to TRBJ2-1; D possibly matches TRBD1 or TRBD2 (5 bases each). Germline CDR1 reads SGHVS; CDR2 reads FNYEAQ. Trimming left V 3 bases short and J 10 bases short, with 7 bases between. The CDR3 is 11 residues long. CDR3 sequence: CASSFGGEQFF. The CDR3 bases are TGTGCCAGCAGCTTTGGGGGAGAGCAGTTCTTC.

The rearrangement uses TRBV27 and TRBJ2-1; D is unclear. The length of the CDR3 is 14 residues. Germline V CDR1 and CDR2: MNHEY, SMNVEV (reference sequence). V gave up 0 bases and J gave up 6 bases, with 9 bases separating them. CDR3 DNA sequence: TGTGCCAGCAGTTTATCTGGCTTTCCCAATGAGCAGTTCTTC. Translation gives CASSLSGFPNEQFF.

V gene TRBV11-2 combines with J gene TRBJ2-1; 13 bases align to TRBD2. CDR3 size: 16 residues. V lost 5 bases and J lost 7; bases outside the gene matches: 8. The germline V gene has CDR1 SGHAT and CDR2 FQNNGV. The chain's CDR3 is CASSTWTSGSTNEQFF. As DNA, the CDR3 is TGTGCCAGCAGCACCTGGACTAGCGGGAGTACAAATGAGCAGTTCTTC.

In the case of this clone: Distinct nucleotide sequences in the sample also encode this CDR3. The chain employs TRBV7-6 and TRBJ2-7; D is undetermined. Germline CDR1 SGHVS, CDR2 FNYEAQ. The V gene lost 5 bases and the J gene lost 1 base, with 9 bases spanning the gap. This CDR3 contains 13 residues. The CDR3 nucleotides are TGTGCCAGCAGCCTATCTTCTTCCTACGAGCAGTACTTC. Translating it yields CASSLSSSYEQYF.

The rearrangement links TRBV6-5 to TRBJ2-3, with D perhaps matching TRBD2 (5 bases). Trimming stripped 3 bases from V and 0 bases from J, with 13 bases between. The CDR3 totals 16 residues. Germline V gene data show CDR1 as MNHEY and CDR2 as SVGAGI. This CDR3 reads CASSYGLALSTDTQYF. CDR3 DNA sequence: TGTGCCAGCAGTTATGGTCTAGCCCTAAGCACAGATACGCAGTATTTT.

V gene TRBV5-1 combines with J gene TRBJ2-5; tentatively, D is TRBD1 (6 bases). Trimming removed 1 base at V and 5 bases at J, with 21 bases between. CDR1 SGHRS and CDR2 YFSETQ come from the germline V gene. The CDR3 sequence is 17 residues long. The CDR3 region is CASSLIPGQGIFETQYF. Here the CDR3 DNA reads TGCGCCAGCAGCTTGATTCCGGGGCAGGGGATTTTCGAGACCCAGTACTTC.

As for this clone: Other DNA variants within this sample encode the same CDR3. The chain has TRBV13 and TRBJ2-7, with D possibly matching TRBD2 (6 bases). Germline CDR1 and CDR2: PRHDT and FYEKMQ (reference sequence). Trimming cost V 0 bases and J 1 base, with 7 bases left between them. The CDR3 has 14 amino acids. CDR3 in DNA: TGTGCCAGCAGCTTAGGCGGAGGGTCCTACGAGCAGTACTTC. Its translation is CASSLGGGSYEQYF.